This T cell receptor beta chain appears in the sequencing data of a study of graft-versus-host responses after intestinal transplantation. Study-wide context: Anti-thymocyte globulin induction was given to all recipients, followed by tacrolimus and steroids for 2 to 3 years.

As to this clone: Its antigen is unknown.

Clones were sequenced by immunoSEQ multiplex PCR, and TCRdb holds only the in-frame ones, with some missing. The data show some 39,000 clones, with around 95% seen just once and less than 0.65% held by the top ten. This sequence originates from a human donor who was the organ donor for an intestinal transplant. The sequencing used unstimulated CD8+ T cells sorted from spleen or lymph node cells, collected before transplant.

The CDR3 sequence: CASRWGLYNEQFF. In nucleotides, the CDR3 is TGTGCCAGCAGGTGGGGCCTCTACAATGAGCAGTTCTTC. This sequence joins TRBV27 and TRBJ2-1, with D tentatively TRBD1 (5 bases). Germline-derived CDR1 and CDR2 are MNHEY and SMNVEV (reference sequence). The V gene lost 6 bases and the J gene lost 3 bases, with 9 bases spanning the gap. The CDR3 loop spans 13 amino acids.